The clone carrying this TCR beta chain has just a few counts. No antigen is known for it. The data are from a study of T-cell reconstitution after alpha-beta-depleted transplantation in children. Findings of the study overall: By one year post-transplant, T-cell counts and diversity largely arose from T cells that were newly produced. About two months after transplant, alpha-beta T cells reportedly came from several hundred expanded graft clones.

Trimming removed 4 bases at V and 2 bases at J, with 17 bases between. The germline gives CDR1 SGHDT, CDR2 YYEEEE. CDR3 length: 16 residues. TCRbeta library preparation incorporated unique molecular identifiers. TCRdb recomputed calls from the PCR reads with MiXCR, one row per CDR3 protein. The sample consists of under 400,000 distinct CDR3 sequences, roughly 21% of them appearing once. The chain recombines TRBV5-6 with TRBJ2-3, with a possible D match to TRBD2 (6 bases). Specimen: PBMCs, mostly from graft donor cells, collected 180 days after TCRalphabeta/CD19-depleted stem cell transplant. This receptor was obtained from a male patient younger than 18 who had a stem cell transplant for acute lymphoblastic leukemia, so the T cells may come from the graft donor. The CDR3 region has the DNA TGTGCCAGCAGCCTATTCAGTAGCGGACACACAGATACGCAGTATTTT. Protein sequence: CASSLFSSGHTDTQYF.